This T cell receptor beta chain was captured by sequencing in a study of control samples from healthy donors and cancer patients. Here immunoSEQ multiplex PCR was the method, and the copy in TCRdb shows in-frame clones only, minus some. The table has 150,000 to 170,000 clones, 90% to 95% seen once. Germline CDR1 reads MNHEY; CDR2 reads SMNVEV (reference sequence). Trimming stripped 1 base from V and 0 bases from J, with 13 bases between. The CDR3 contains 16 residues. The sequenced material came from blood. The rearrangement joins TRBV27 to TRBJ2-7; a possible D gene is TRBD1 (5 bases). The sequence came from a man in his forties or fifties in good health. The chain's CDR3 is CASSLYGQGDSYEQYF. The DNA of the CDR3 is TGTGCCAGCAGTTTATACGGTCAAGGGGACTCCTACGAGCAGTACTTC.